The 21 T cell receptor beta chains listed next were all sequenced from one sample in a study of siplizumab effects on memory and regulatory T cells (dated by TCRdb to about 2019). Libraries were built with the immunoSEQ multiplex PCR assay. This is the immuneACCESS table as TCRdb keeps it, with only in-frame sequences that have V and J called. A part of the clones is gone; compared with another copy, unresolved V genes explain less than half, and the rest is unexplained. The sample yields roughly 80,000 clones; roughly 86% were counted once. The ten largest clones capture approximately 1.5% of the sample. The sample taken for sequencing was Tregs sorted from blood. The receptors were gathered from a human donor in good health.

This clone was detected once. The V and J genes are TRBV7-3 and TRBJ2-2, with D unclear. The CDR3 is 13 amino acids. The V end lost 1 base, the J end lost 6 bases, and 6 bases lay between the germline ends. From germline, CDR1 is SGHTA and CDR2 FQGTGA. CDR3 in DNA: TGTGCCAGCAGCTTAAAAGAGGCCGGGGAGCTGTTTTTT. It translates to CASSLKEAGELFF.

The chain links TRBV2 to TRBJ2-3; D is ambiguous. CDR3 length: 12 residues. V lost 6 bases, J lost 6 bases, and 10 bases lay in between. Per the germline V gene, CDR1 is SNHLY and CDR2 is FYNNEI. The CDR3 nucleotides read TGTGCCAGCAGAAGCGCGGCGGATACGCAGTATTTT. It specifies CASRSAADTQYF.

The CDR3 is CASSEEGGWNGYTF. As DNA, the CDR3 is TGTGCCAGCAGTGAAGAGGGAGGGTGGAATGGCTACACCTTC. The genes are TRBV6-5 and TRBJ1-2, with D unclear. V lost 5 bases to trimming and J lost 6 bases, with 16 bases between them. The CDR3 contains 14 residues. The germline CDR1 and CDR2 sequences are MNHEY and SVGAGI.

The chain uses TRBV7-9 and TRBJ2-4; 9 bases are a match to TRBD1. J was trimmed by 0 bases and V by 4 bases; bases with no gene match: 10. Per germline, CDR1 SEHNR and CDR2 FQNEAQ (reference sequence). The CDR3 runs 18 residues. Here the CDR3 reads CASSSRDRAELAKNIQYF. The CDR3 DNA reads TGTGCCAGCAGCTCCCGGGACAGGGCAGAACTAGCCAAAAACATTCAGTACTTC. The full variable domain, rest sourced from reference TRBV7-9 and TRBJ2-4, is DTGVSQNPRHKITKRGQNVTFRCDPISEHNRLYWYRQTLGQGPEFLTYFQNEAQLEKSRLLSDRFSAERPKGSFSTLEIQRTEQGDSAMYLCASSSRDRAELAKNIQYFGAGTRLSVL.

The gene calls are TRBV10-1 and TRBJ1-1, with D maybe TRBD1 (6 bases). The CDR3 covers 13 residues. The V end was cut by 8 bases, the J end by 5 bases, with 15 bases between. Germline loops: CDR1 WNHNN, CDR2 SYGVQD (reference sequence). Written as DNA, the CDR3 is TGCGCCAGCTCAGGAGGGGGGCGGACTGAAGCTTTCTTT. It yields the protein CASSGGGRTEAFF.

The V gene is TRBV29-1, the J gene TRBJ2-7; TRBD2 might be the D (6 bases). Trimming took 6 bases from V and 2 from J, leaving 17 bases between them. CDR3 length: 14 residues. Germline V gene lookup returns CDR1 SQVTM and CDR2 ANQGSEA. This CDR3 reads CSVYKSLAAYEQYF. The DNA for the CDR3 is TGCAGCGTCTATAAATCACTAGCAGCCTACGAGCAGTACTTC.

This chain joins TRBV7-3 and TRBJ1-1; 8 bases are shared with TRBD1. Germline V gene lookup returns CDR1 SGHTA and CDR2 FQGTGA. The V gene end was trimmed by 4 bases and the J gene end by 4 bases; junction bases not matched to a gene: 5. The CDR3 totals 14 residues. The CDR3 is CASSSTGGGTEAFF. CDR3 in DNA: TGTGCCAGCAGCTCAACAGGGGGAGGCACTGAAGCTTTCTTT. Variable domain in full (rest from reference TRBV7-3 and TRBJ1-1): GAGVSQTPSNKVTEKGKYVELRCDPISGHTALYWYRQSLGQGPEFLIYFQGTGAADDSGLPNDRFFAVRPEGSVSTLKIQRTERGDSAVYLCASSSTGGGTEAFFGQGTRLTVV.

The chain combines TRBV28 with TRBJ2-3, with D possibly being TRBD1 or TRBD2 (5 bases each). Germline V gene lookup returns CDR1 MDHEN and CDR2 SYDVKM. V was trimmed by 4 bases and J by 0 bases, leaving 11 bases between them. CDR3 length equals 15 residues. CDR3 nucleotide sequence: TGTGCCAGCAGTTATTCCGGGGCTAGCACAGATACGCAGTATTTT. Protein: CASSYSGASTDTQYF.

The J gene is TRBJ2-5, the V gene TRBV10-1, with 10 bases that match TRBD1. Germline CDR1 is WNHNN and CDR2 is SYGVQD (reference sequence). The CDR3 is made up of 16 amino acids. The V segment lost 8 bases and the J segment 5 bases; nucleotides outside the gene matches: 14. CDR3 protein: CASQLPGQGNGETQYF. In DNA, the CDR3 is TGCGCCAGCCAACTCCCGGGACAGGGGAATGGGGAGACCCAGTACTTC.

The V gene is TRBV5-1, the J gene TRBJ2-1; D unclear. Germline CDR1 is SGHRS and CDR2 is YFSETQ. Trimming pared 4 bases from V and 7 bases from J, leaving 9 bases between. The CDR3 runs 12 residues. CDR3 amino acids: CASSRLGNEQFF. CDR3 sequence (DNA): TGCGCCAGCAGCCGGCTGGGGAATGAGCAGTTCTTC.

The genes are TRBV4-2 and TRBJ2-1, with 7 positions matching TRBD1. The CDR3 totals 16 residues. Germline-derived CDR1 and CDR2 are LGHNA and YNFKEQ. V trimming: 0 bases; J trimming: 3 bases; junction bases outside the gene matches: 5. The CDR3 reads CASSQDPGQDYNEQFF. The CDR3 nucleotides are TGTGCCAGCAGCCAAGATCCCGGACAGGACTACAATGAGCAGTTCTTC.

The chain carries TRBV5-1 and TRBJ2-7; perhaps TRBD2 as D (5 bases). Germline loops: CDR1 SGHRS, CDR2 YFSETQ. This CDR3 has 15 residues. V was trimmed by 0 bases and J by 2 bases, leaving 12 bases between them. The CDR3 region is CASSLGLATTYEQYF. The CDR3 DNA sequence: TGCGCCAGCAGCTTGGGGCTAGCAACTACCTACGAGCAGTACTTC.

This chain links TRBV7-9 with TRBJ1-1; 7 bases are a match to TRBD1. The ends lost 5 bases at V and 1 base at J; junction bases unmatched: 7. CDR3 length: 15 residues. Germline-derived CDR1 and CDR2 are SEHNR and FQNEAQ (reference sequence). Here the CDR3 reads CASSKTGIENTEAFF. DNA for the CDR3: TGTGCCAGCAGCAAGACAGGGATTGAGAACACTGAAGCTTTCTTT.

The chain carries TRBV6-6 and TRBJ1-1; 8 nucleotides align to TRBD1. Germline V gives CDR1 MNHNY, CDR2 SVGAGI (reference sequence). V was pared by 4 bases and J by 1 base, with 5 bases of the junction left unmatched. The CDR3 is 15 residues long. CDR3: CASSLNRGTNTEAFF. In nucleotides, the CDR3 is TGTGCCAGCAGTTTAAACAGGGGGACGAACACTGAAGCTTTCTTT.

V is TRBV20-1 and J is TRBJ1-2; a possible D gene is TRBD1 (6 bases). V lost 6 bases, J lost 4 bases, and 9 bases lay in between. Germline V gene sequence: CDR1 DFQATT, CDR2 SNEGSKA (reference sequence). The CDR3 totals 11 residues. Here the CDR3 reads CSATGTYGYTF. CDR3 nucleotide sequence: TGCAGTGCCACAGGGACCTATGGCTACACCTTC.

The chain links TRBV28 to TRBJ1-6, with D unclear. This CDR3 has 12 amino acids. V lost 1 base, J lost 13 bases, and 8 bases lay in between. Germline CDR1 and CDR2: MDHEN and SYDVKM. Written as DNA, the CDR3 is TGTGCCAGCAGTTTATACGTATTGCCCCTCCACTTT. It encodes CASSLYVLPLHF.

This chain connects TRBV5-4 to TRBJ2-3; D is uncertain. The germline V and J ends were trimmed by 4 bases and 0 bases, with 15 bases remaining between them. Germline CDR1 SGHNT, CDR2 YYREEE (reference sequence). This CDR3 region has 16 residues. Here the CDR3 DNA reads TGTGCCAGCAGCCAAGAACCAATCTCTAGCACAGATACGCAGTATTTT. This codes for CASSQEPISSTDTQYF.

This clone was seen just once. This chain links TRBV10-3 with TRBJ1-3, with D uncertain. V gave up 7 bases and J gave up 3 bases, with 10 bases separating them. Looked up from germline, CDR1 is ENHRY and CDR2 is SYGVKD. The CDR3 extends over 13 amino acids. CDR3 sequence reads: CAIKRDVGNTIYF. The CDR3 DNA is TGTGCCATCAAGCGTGACGTTGGAAACACCATATATTTT.

This chain connects TRBV4-1 to TRBJ2-5, with D perhaps matching TRBD2 (6 bases). The CDR3 consists of 14 residues. V lost 4 bases and J 4 bases, leaving 13 bases between the germline ends. Per germline, CDR1 MGHRA and CDR2 YSYEKL. CDR3 coding DNA: TGCGCCAGCAGCCGGGGACCCGGGGGAGAGACCCAGTACTTC. It specifies CASSRGPGGETQYF.

V gene TRBV5-1 combines with J gene TRBJ2-3; 15 bases map to TRBD2. The V gene end was trimmed by 4 bases and the J gene end by 2 bases; junction bases not matched to a gene: 5. This CDR3 comprises 17 residues. The V gene's germline CDR1 is SGHRS and CDR2 YFSETQ. The CDR3 sequence: CASSPGLAGGYTDTQYF. The CDR3 region has the DNA TGCGCCAGCAGCCCGGGACTAGCGGGGGGATACACAGATACGCAGTATTTT.

The V call is TRBV7-3, the J call TRBJ2-5, with 8 bases identical to TRBD2. The J segment lost 5 bases and the V segment lost 4 bases, leaving 3 bases of the junction unmatched. The CDR3 sequence is 13 residues long. CDR1 SGHTA and CDR2 FQGTGA come from the germline V gene. CDR3 coding DNA: TGTGCCAGCAGCTCGGGGGGGTCGGAGACCCAGTACTTC. Translated: CASSSGGSETQYF. The full variable domain, completed using reference TRBV7-3 and TRBJ2-5, is GAGVSQTPSNKVTEKGKYVELRCDPISGHTALYWYRQSLGQGPEFLIYFQGTGAADDSGLPNDRFFAVRPEGSVSTLKIQRTERGDSAVYLCASSSGGSETQYFGPGTRLLVL.